Following are 22 T cell receptor beta chains from one sample sequenced in a study of T cell clones after liver transplantation. Assay: immunoSEQ multiplex PCR; the TCRdb copy retains only in-frame clones and omits some. This sample has around 77,000 clones, with around 80% found just once. Sample: CD4+ T cells from blood, taken 12 months after liver transplant. These TCRs come from a human patient who received a liver transplant. The T cells may partly be graft donor cells.

This clone was observed a few times. Other nucleotide sequences in the sample specify the same CDR3. The chain recombines TRBV5-1 with TRBJ2-7; weak D call: TRBD1 (5 bases). The germline V gene has CDR1 SGHRS and CDR2 YFSETQ. The germline V and J ends were trimmed by 2 bases and 5 bases, with 8 bases remaining between them. The CDR3 has 12 residues. This CDR3 is CASSFQGDEQYF. The DNA of the CDR3 is TGCGCCAGCAGCTTTCAAGGGGACGAGCAGTACTTC.

The chain is built from TRBV7-2 and TRBJ1-2; weak D call: TRBD1 (5 bases). Trimming took 1 base from V and 6 from J, leaving 9 bases between them. Germline CDR1 SGHTA, CDR2 FQGNSA. CDR3 length equals 13 residues. The CDR3 DNA is TGTGCCAGCAGCTTAGTCCGGGGGGATGGCTACACCTTC. This encodes CASSLVRGDGYTF.

The chain combines TRBV23-1 with TRBJ2-7, with TRBD2 matching over 13 bases. TRBV23-1 is filed as an ORF, its function uncertain. The CDR3 contains 15 residues. The J segment lost 0 bases and the V segment lost 6 bases, leaving 2 bases of the junction unmatched. CDR3 coding DNA: TGCGCCAGCAGGGGACTAGCGGGAAGCTCCTACGAGCAGTACTTC. Residues: CASRGLAGSSYEQYF.

The gene calls are TRBV7-8 and TRBJ1-2, with 7 bases that match TRBD1. The germline V gene has CDR1 SGHVS and CDR2 FQNEAQ. Germline trimming cut 1 base from V and 4 bases from J; bases unmatched to any gene: 3. The CDR3 contains 14 residues. The CDR3 DNA is TGTGCCAGCAGCTTAGAGGGGGCTGCCTATGGCTACACCTTC. It specifies CASSLEGAAYGYTF.

This chain joins TRBV2 and TRBJ1-5; D uncertain. The CDR3 runs 14 residues. V was trimmed by 5 bases and J by 4 bases, leaving 12 bases between them. CDR1 is SNHLY and CDR2 is FYNNEI in the germline V gene. As DNA, the CDR3 is TGTGCCAGCAGTCCCCAGGTGGGGAATCAGCCCCAGCATTTT. Amino acids: CASSPQVGNQPQHF.

The V and J genes are TRBV2 and TRBJ1-5; D unresolved. V lost 3 bases and J 6 bases, leaving 12 bases between the germline ends. From germline, CDR1 is SNHLY and CDR2 FYNNEI. The CDR3 extends over 14 amino acids. The CDR3 nucleotides read TGTGCCAGCAGTGACCGGGCTAGTCGTCAGCCCCAGCATTTT. This sequence encodes CASSDRASRQPQHF.

This chain joins TRBV7-2 and TRBJ2-7; possible D gene TRBD2, 5 bases. Germline V CDR1 and CDR2: SGHTA, FQGNSA. The V end lost 3 bases, the J end lost 4 bases, and 16 bases lay between the germline ends. This CDR3 has 15 amino acids. Written as DNA, the CDR3 is TGTGCCAGCAGCTTTTCCGGGAACGGGTTGTACGAGCAGTACTTC. It is translated as CASSFSGNGLYEQYF.

V is TRBV28 and J is TRBJ1-2; tentative D call: TRBD1 (6 bases). The CDR3 sequence is 16 residues long. The germline CDR1 and CDR2 sequences are MDHEN and SYDVKM. Trimming removed 3 bases at V and 4 bases at J, with 18 bases between. CDR3 in DNA: TGTGCCAGCAGTTTGGACAGTCAGAGCCCGCTCTATGGCTACACCTTC. Translation gives CASSLDSQSPLYGYTF.

J is TRBJ2-3 and V is TRBV6-6; the D gene is possibly TRBD2 (6 bases). Germline CDR1 is MNHNY and CDR2 is SVGAGI (reference sequence). The CDR3 extends over 14 amino acids. Trimming removed 7 bases from V and 1 base from J, with 12 bases in between. The CDR3 sequence is CASMIGGRTDTQYF. As DNA, the CDR3 is TGTGCCAGCATGATCGGGGGTCGCACAGATACGCAGTATTTT.

This chain uses TRBV7-8 with TRBJ2-1, with 8 bases lining up with TRBD1. The CDR3 spans 16 residues. V dropped 5 bases and J dropped 5; count of bases not matched to a gene: 11. The germline V gene has CDR1 SGHVS and CDR2 FQNEAQ. The CDR3 bases are TGTGCCAGCAGCCCAGGACAGGGCAGAACCAACAATGAGCAGTTCTTC. Translated, it gives CASSPGQGRTNNEQFF. Full variable domain (remainder filled in from reference TRBV7-8 and TRBJ2-1): GAGVSQSPRYKVAKRGQDVALRCDPISGHVSLFWYQQALGQGPEFLTYFQNEAQLDKSGLPSDRFFAERPEGSVSTLKIQRTQQEDSAVYLCASSPGQGRTNNEQFFGPGTRLTVL.

This clone was observed a few times. The chain recombines TRBV5-1 with TRBJ2-7; 9 nucleotides line up with TRBD1. Germline CDR1 SGHRS, CDR2 YFSETQ. This CDR3 is 14 amino acids long. Germline trimming cut 4 bases from V and 3 bases from J; bases unmatched to any gene: 5. The CDR3, as DNA: TGCGCCAGCAGCGCGACAGGGGGAGGCTACGAGCAGTACTTC. Protein product: CASSATGGGYEQYF.

The chain joins TRBV6-5 to TRBJ2-3; a weak D match, TRBD1 (5 bases). Trimming left V 2 bases short and J 0 bases short, with 12 bases between. Per germline, CDR1 MNHEY and CDR2 SVGAGI. This CDR3 is built from 16 residues. For the CDR3, the DNA is TGTGCCAGCAGTTACGGGGCAGATCTTAGCACAGATACGCAGTATTTT. Translated, it gives CASSYGADLSTDTQYF.

This clone is a singleton in its sample. The rearrangement joins TRBV5-1 to TRBJ2-7, with 8 bases aligning to TRBD1. The CDR3 is 14 amino acids. Germline V CDR1 and CDR2: SGHRS, YFSETQ. Losses at the gene ends were 3 bases for V and 6 bases for J; bases not matched to a gene: 8. CDR3 amino acids: CASSWGDRRVEQYF. For the CDR3, the DNA is TGCGCCAGCAGCTGGGGGGACAGGCGCGTCGAGCAGTACTTC.

The rearrangement joins TRBV7-9 to TRBJ2-3; D might be TRBD2 (6 bases). V lost 1 base to trimming and J lost 4 bases, with 12 bases between them. The germline gives CDR1 SEHNR, CDR2 FQNEAQ (reference sequence). There are 15 residues in the CDR3. The CDR3 sequence is CASSLGGPSADTQYF. The DNA of the CDR3 is TGTGCCAGCAGCTTAGGCGGCCCTAGCGCAGATACGCAGTATTTT.

The chain has TRBV7-2 and TRBJ2-7, with D perhaps matching TRBD1 or TRBD2 (6 bases each). There are 14 residues in the CDR3. Trimming removed 2 bases at V and 3 bases at J, with 11 bases between. Germline CDR1 is SGHTA and CDR2 is FQGNSA. CDR3 loop: CASSLTGAIYEQYF. In nucleotides, the CDR3 is TGTGCCAGCAGCTTAACGGGGGCAATCTACGAGCAGTACTTC. Filled out from reference TRBV7-2 and TRBJ2-7, the complete variable domain reads GAGVSQSPSNKVTEKGKDVELRCDPISGHTALYWYRQSLGQGLEFLIYFQGNSAPDKSGLPSDRFSAERTGGSVSTLTIQRTQQEDSAVYLCASSLTGAIYEQYFGPGTRLTVT.

The gene calls are TRBV7-6 and TRBJ2-5; tentative D call: TRBD1 (6 bases). Trimming stripped 2 bases from V and 5 bases from J, with 15 bases between. The length of the CDR3 is 15 residues. Germline CDR1 and CDR2: SGHVS and FNYEAQ. CDR3 bases: TGTGCCAGCAGCTTAAGTCAACAGGGTTGGGAGACCCAGTACTTC. This codes for CASSLSQQGWETQYF.

The table lists this clone with a few counts. The chain has TRBV18 and TRBJ2-5; D perhaps matches TRBD1 (6 bases). CDR1 is KGHSH and CDR2 is LQKENI in the germline V gene. The CDR3 length is 14 residues. V was trimmed by 2 bases and J by 4 bases, leaving 11 bases between them. The CDR3 sequence is CASSPTGHRETQYF. The CDR3 bases are TGTGCCAGCTCACCAACAGGGCATAGAGAGACCCAGTACTTC.

The chain uses TRBV7-2 and TRBJ1-1, with 7 bases identical to TRBD1. The CDR3 is made up of 15 amino acids. Trimming took 5 bases from V and 1 from J; bases not matched to a gene: 7. Germline CDR1 reads SGHTA; CDR2 reads FQGNSA. CDR3 residues: CASSTRQGQNTEAFF. CDR3 DNA: TGTGCCAGCAGCACCCGACAGGGCCAGAACACTGAAGCTTTCTTT.

The gene calls are TRBV28 and TRBJ1-4; possible D gene TRBD1, 5 bases. CDR1 is MDHEN and CDR2 is SYDVKM in the germline V gene. The CDR3 runs to 15 residues. Trimming took off 5 bases at V and 6 bases at J, with 16 bases between the two ends. CDR3: CASSLPVGPDEKLFF. In DNA form, the CDR3 reads TGTGCCAGCAGTCTCCCCGTGGGACCTGATGAAAAACTGTTTTTT.

The chain carries TRBV11-1 and TRBJ2-2; no firm D call. The CDR3 sequence is 13 residues long. Per the germline V gene, CDR1 is SGHAT and CDR2 is FQDESV (reference sequence). Trimming removed 5 bases at V and 0 bases at J, with 4 bases between. The CDR3 DNA sequence: TGTGCCAGCAGCCCCTCGAACACCGGGGAGCTGTTTTTT. Translation: CASSPSNTGELFF. Drawing the rest from reference TRBV11-1 and TRBJ2-2, the complete variable domain is EAEVAQSPRYKITEKSQAVAFWCDPISGHATLYWYRQILGQGPELLVQFQDESVVDDSQLPKDRFSAERLKGVDSTLKIQPAELGDSAMYLCASSPSNTGELFFGEGSRLTVL.

The CDR3 region is CASGVRKTDTQYF. In DNA form, the CDR3 reads TGTGCCAGCGGGGTTAGAAAGACAGATACGCAGTATTTT. The genes are TRBV6-6 and TRBJ2-3; unclear D gene. Germline assignment: CDR1 MNHNY and CDR2 SVGAGI (reference sequence). Trimming pared 8 bases from V and 3 bases from J, leaving 12 bases between. CDR3 size: 13 residues.

The CDR3 loop is CASSSAQGGSYNEQFF. CDR3 coding DNA: TGTGCCAGCAGCTCCGCACAGGGGGGCTCCTACAATGAGCAGTTCTTC. The rearrangement uses TRBV11-2 and TRBJ2-1; 8 nucleotides align to TRBD1. This CDR3 is built from 16 residues. With 4 bases clipped from V and 0 bases from J, the junction kept 5 bases outside the gene matches. CDR1 and CDR2 (germline): SGHAT, FQNNGV.